Shown below are 25 T cell receptor beta chains from a single sample sequenced in a study of blood T cells in healthy people across ages. With a J-beta primer mix and a sample-barcoded 5' primer, a second PCR ran about 7 to 12 cycles. TCRdb ran MiXCR on the 5' RACE reads and lists one entry per CDR3 protein. The table records about 1,500,000 distinct CDR3 sequences, around 42% of them present only once. Sequencing was carried out using blood. These receptors originate from a woman under 30 in good health.

The chain links TRBV12-3 or TRBV12-4 to TRBJ2-1; a weak D match, TRBD2 (8 bases). The J call could be wrong; TRBJ2-7 is a better fit for the DNA end. The CDR3 has 14 residues. CDR3 protein: CASSYTGGGNEQYF. The CDR3 DNA reads as TGTGCCAGCAGTTATACGGGAGGGGGCAATGAGCAGTACTTC.

The rearrangement uses TRBV11-2 and TRBJ1-5; a possible D gene is TRBD1 (5 bases). Germline values: CDR1 SGHAT, CDR2 FQNNGV. V shed 5 bases and J shed 4 bases, with 9 bases lying between them. This CDR3 spans 13 amino acids. CDR3 sequence (DNA): TGTGCCAGCAGCACGACAGAGAATCAGCCCCAGCATTTT. Its translation: CASSTTENQPQHF.

This clonotype is a singleton in its sample. The chain uses TRBV4-1 and TRBJ2-4; 7 bases match TRBD2. CDR1 and CDR2 (germline): MGHRA, YSYEKL. The V and J ends lost 0 bases and 3 bases, in that order; junction bases with no gene match: 17. This CDR3 contains 20 residues. CDR3 residues: CASSQESFTSGTVYKNIQYF. DNA of the CDR3: TGCGCCAGCAGCCAAGAATCCTTCACCAGCGGGACCGTTTACAAAAACATTCAGTACTTC.

The gene calls are TRBV28 and TRBJ2-2; maybe TRBD1 (6 bases). The germline V gene has CDR1 MDHEN and CDR2 SYDVKM. The CDR3 has 15 amino acids. The V end was cut by 4 bases, the J end by 7 bases, with 16 bases between. The CDR3 is CASSYGQLSSGELFF. The CDR3 region has the DNA TGTGCCAGCAGTTACGGACAGCTTTCTAGCGGGGAGCTGTTTTTT.

This clonotype was observed a handful of times. This chain connects TRBV4-2 to TRBJ1-2; D unresolved. Trimming cost V 1 base and J 5 bases, with 11 bases left between them. Germline CDR1 reads LGHNA; CDR2 reads YNFKEQ. There are 14 residues in the CDR3. In DNA, the CDR3 is TGTGCCAGCAGCCAAGCGGAAGGGCCTTATGGCTACACCTTC. Protein sequence: CASSQAEGPYGYTF.

The V call is TRBV2, the J call TRBJ2-7; no clear D. Germline CDR1 SNHLY, CDR2 FYNNEI. Trimming stripped 8 bases from V and 4 bases from J, with 18 bases between. The CDR3 length is 14 residues. The CDR3 sequence is CASPPLSGSYEQYF. In DNA form, the CDR3 reads TGTGCCAGCCCCCCCCTATCGGGCTCGTACGAGCAGTACTTC.

The rearrangement joins TRBV2 to TRBJ1-1; 8 bases are a match to TRBD1. The CDR3 is 14 amino acids. The J segment lost 6 bases and the V segment lost 6 bases, leaving 9 bases of the junction unmatched. Germline V gene data show CDR1 as SNHLY and CDR2 as FYNNEI. CDR3 DNA sequence: TGTGCCAGCAGCGCCCAGGGGGCGAAGTCTGAAGCTTTCTTT. Translating it yields CASSAQGAKSEAFF. Variable domain in full (rest from reference TRBV2 and TRBJ1-1): EPEVTQTPSHQVTQMGQEVILRCVPISNHLYFYWYRQILGQKVEFLVSFYNNEISEKSEIFDDQFSVERPDGSNFTLKIRSTKLEDSAMYFCASSAQGAKSEAFFGQGTRLTVV.

The chain employs TRBV6-2 or TRBV6-3 and TRBJ2-1; TRBD2 agrees at 9 bases. This CDR3 comprises 16 residues. Germline V gene sequence: CDR1 MNHEY, CDR2 SVGEGT. V was clipped by 4 bases and J by 9 bases; unmatched bases: 13. CDR3 loop: CASSSSASGTWGEQFF. The CDR3 nucleotides are TGTGCCAGCAGTTCATCCGCTAGCGGGACCTGGGGTGAGCAGTTCTTC.

The gene calls are TRBV12-3 or TRBV12-4 and TRBJ2-5; possible D gene TRBD1, 5 bases. Trimming removed 1 base at V and 5 bases at J, with 11 bases between. CDR3 length: 14 residues. CDR3 sequence: CASSLVPRAETQYF. CDR3 nucleotide sequence: TGTGCCAGCAGTTTAGTACCCAGGGCGGAGACCCAGTACTTC.

The CDR3 is CAIRPGLASVGEQYF. The CDR3 coding sequence is TGTGCCATCAGACCGGGACTAGCGTCAGTCGGTGAGCAGTACTTC. The V call is TRBV10-3, the J call TRBJ2-5, with 10 bases matching TRBD2. The CDR3 covers 15 residues. Germline CDR1 and CDR2: ENHRY and SYGVKD. The junction had 15 bases not matched to a gene; V was cut back by 6 bases and J by 11 bases.

V gene TRBV30 combines with J gene TRBJ1-4; TRBD1 aligns across 9 bases. The CDR3 consists of 16 residues. With V trimmed by 3 bases and J by 10 bases, 15 bases remained unmatched. Looked up from germline, CDR1 is GTSNPN and CDR2 is SVGIG (reference sequence). This chain's CDR3 is CAWSPSRTGDVGKLFF. In DNA, the CDR3 is TGTGCCTGGAGCCCCTCTCGGACAGGGGATGTCGGAAAACTGTTTTTT.

This clonotype was seen a handful of times. The chain joins TRBV25-1 to TRBJ2-1; 11 bases agree with TRBD2. J gave up 7 bases and V 4 bases, and 3 bases lay outside the gene matches. CDR3 length equals 14 residues. Germline V gene lookup returns CDR1 MGHDK and CDR2 SYGVNS. CDR3 DNA: TGTGCCAGCAGTGTAGCGGGGGGGCGGAATGAGCAGTTCTTC. Its translation: CASSVAGGRNEQFF.

To note about this clonotype: One junction end disagrees with the germline gene, perhaps due to a read error. The V call is TRBV2, the J call TRBJ2-4, with D unresolved. This CDR3 is 15 amino acids long. CDR1 and CDR2 from the germline V gene are SNHLY and FYNNEI. CDR3 protein: CAGSQGRLAKNIQYF. The DNA of the CDR3 is TGTGCCGGCAGTCAAGGGCGGTTAGCCAAAAACATTCAGTACTTC.

The chain links TRBV9 to TRBJ2-2; D is undetermined. Looked up from germline, CDR1 is SGDLS and CDR2 is YYNGEE. CDR3 length: 14 residues. V gave up 0 bases and J gave up 5 bases, with 8 bases separating them. The DNA for the CDR3 is TGTGCCAGCAGCGTAGGGATGGGAACCGGGGAGCTGTTTTTT. Translated: CASSVGMGTGELFF. Full variable domain (missing parts from reference TRBV9 and TRBJ2-2): DSGVTQTPKHLITATGQRVTLRCSPRSGDLSVYWYQQSLDQGLQFLIQYYNGEERAKGNILERFSAQQFPDLHSELNLSSLELGDSALYFCASSVGMGTGELFFGEGSRLTVL.

A remark on this clonotype: Its ends do not fully match the called genes, so a read error is possible. The V and J genes are TRBV10-3 and TRBJ2-1; D is perhaps TRBD2 (5 bases). This CDR3 contains 14 residues. Per the germline V gene, CDR1 is ENHRY and CDR2 is SYGVKD. CDR3 in DNA: TGTGTCATCAGTGAGGGCGGCTCCTACAATGAGCAGTTCTTC. This sequence encodes CVISEGGSYNEQFF.

This clonotype was found a few times. The chain links TRBV20-1 to TRBJ1-5; tentatively, D is TRBD1 (5 bases). The germline CDR1 and CDR2 sequences are DFQATT and SNEGSKA (reference sequence). The length of the CDR3 is 14 residues. Trimming cost V 4 bases and J 3 bases, with 13 bases left between them. The CDR3 loop is CSAKALGDNQPQHF. In DNA form, the CDR3 reads TGCAGTGCTAAAGCCTTGGGGGACAATCAGCCCCAGCATTTT.

This clonotype showed up many times. The V gene is TRBV3-1, the J gene TRBJ1-2; D is unclear. Trimming shortened V by 1 base and J by 4 bases, and 13 bases separated the two germline ends. This CDR3 has 15 amino acids. Per germline, CDR1 LGHDT and CDR2 YNNKEL (reference sequence). CDR3 bases: TGTGCCAGCAGCCAAGGTGCAGGCACCGCCTATGGCTACACCTTC. This encodes CASSQGAGTAYGYTF.

V gene TRBV14 combines with J gene TRBJ2-7; maybe TRBD2 (6 bases). Germline CDR1 and CDR2: SGHDN and FVKESK. V was clipped by 5 bases and J by 6 bases, with 17 bases between them. This CDR3 has 14 amino acids. This chain's CDR3 is CASSSNTAGREQYF. CDR3 nucleotide sequence: TGTGCCAGCAGCTCAAATACAGCGGGCCGCGAGCAGTACTTC.

This clonotype was seen only a few times. V is TRBV27 and J is TRBJ1-6; D gene ambiguous. Germline-derived CDR1 and CDR2 are MNHEY and SMNVEV (reference sequence). Trimming cost V 3 bases and J 6 bases, with 9 bases left between them. This CDR3 comprises 14 residues. CDR3 region: CASSLFQRNSPLHF. The CDR3 nucleotides read TGTGCCAGCAGTTTGTTTCAGCGTAATTCACCCCTCCACTTT.

This chain uses TRBV5-1 with TRBJ2-7, with D maybe TRBD1 (6 bases). CDR1 SGHRS and CDR2 YFSETQ come from the germline V gene. Trimming shortened V by 6 bases and J by 10 bases, and 20 bases separated the two germline ends. CDR3 size: 13 residues. The DNA for the CDR3 is TGCGCCAGCATGTGGGGGCCTTTGGGGCCCCAGTACTTC. Its protein product is CASMWGPLGPQYF.

V usage is TRBV4-1 and J usage is TRBJ2-3, with D perhaps matching TRBD2 (5 bases). Trimming took off 11 bases at V and 2 bases at J, with 20 bases between the two ends. Germline V gene sequence: CDR1 MGHRA, CDR2 YSYEKL. The CDR3 is 15 residues long. CDR3 in amino acids: CAYSPTGFPTDTQYF. The DNA of the CDR3 is TGCGCCTACAGCCCTACGGGGTTCCCCACAGATACGCAGTATTTT.

This clonotype was seen ten or more times. The CDR3 region has the DNA TGTGCCAGCAGCCCGGGACTAGCGGAGGCCAATGAGCAGTTCTTC. Translating it yields CASSPGLAEANEQFF. This rearrangement joins TRBV4-2 to TRBJ2-1; TRBD2 matches 11 bases. Per germline, CDR1 LGHNA and CDR2 YNFKEQ. The CDR3 length is 15 residues. J lost 6 bases, V lost 4 bases, and 5 bases had no gene match.

This clonotype was seen only a few times. V and J are TRBV12-3 or TRBV12-4 and TRBJ2-7; a possible D gene is TRBD2 (5 bases). This CDR3 region has 15 residues. V was pared by 5 bases and J by 0 bases, with 14 bases between. The CDR3 region is CASSDQRGSSYEQYF. DNA for the CDR3: TGTGCCAGCAGTGACCAACGGGGTAGCTCCTACGAGCAGTACTTC.

The chain joins TRBV9 to TRBJ2-3; 12 bases are shared with TRBD2. Germline trimming cut 0 bases from V and 2 bases from J; bases unmatched to any gene: 7. Germline CDR1 is SGDLS and CDR2 is YYNGEE. The CDR3 is made up of 18 amino acids. CDR3: CASSVAQTSGGITDTQYF. The CDR3 DNA is TGTGCCAGCAGCGTAGCCCAGACTAGCGGGGGCATCACAGATACGCAGTATTTT.

This clonotype has just a few counts. The gene calls are TRBV7-9 and TRBJ2-7, with 7 bases that match TRBD1. CDR3 length: 16 amino acids. CDR1 is SEHNR and CDR2 is FQNEAQ in the germline V gene (reference sequence). Trimming took 0 bases from V and 6 from J; bases not matched to a gene: 11. The CDR3 here is CASSLAGTASLFEQYF. Written as DNA, the CDR3 is TGTGCCAGCAGCTTAGCGGGGACAGCCTCTCTTTTCGAGCAGTACTTC.